Reported below is one T cell receptor (beta chain). The antigen is not known. From germline, CDR1 is SGHVS and CDR2 FNYEAQ. The CDR3 is made up of 13 amino acids. The J segment lost 7 bases and the V segment lost 1 base, leaving 3 bases of the junction unmatched. This sample was included in a study of OX40 agonist ivuxolimab in advanced cancers. Overall study context: Dose-escalation patients' cancers were hepatocellular carcinoma, melanoma, renal cell or head and neck cancer. Partial responses were seen in three patients, one with hepatocellular carcinoma and two with cutaneous melanoma. General observations from the study: Expanded peripheral T cells had an undetermined antigen specificity. Expanded clones were, on average, more numerous in CD8+ T cells than in CD4+.

The protocol was immunoSEQ multiplex PCR, while the TCRdb copy is restricted to in-frame clones and leaves out a portion. The sample lists about 29,000 clones, 92% seen once, with over 8% in the top ten. This rearrangement joins TRBV7-6 to TRBJ1-1; 7 bases align to TRBD1. The receptor was isolated from an adult with an advanced solid tumor such as melanoma, head and neck, liver or kidney cancer. Source: CD4+ or CD8+ T cells sorted from blood, taken in a trial of the OX40 agonist ivuxolimab. CDR3 loop: CASSLGQGDEAFF. CDR3 DNA sequence: TGTGCCAGCAGCTTAGGACAGGGCGATGAAGCTTTCTTT. Full variable domain (rest looked up from reference TRBV7-6 and TRBJ1-1): GAGVSQSPRYKVTKRGQDVALRCDPISGHVSLYWYRQALGQGPEFLTYFNYEAQQDKSGLPNDRFSAERPEGSISTLTIQRTEQRDSAMYRCASSLGQGDEAFFGQGTRLTVV.